Listed below are T cell receptor beta chains from one sample, sequenced in a study of cytomegalovirus exposure and HLA in healthy donors. Only in-frame clones appear in the TCRdb table, and some are missing; sequencing was by immunoSEQ multiplex PCR. The top ten clones hold 2% to 2.5% of a sample with about 250,000 clones, roughly two thirds of them seen once. The specimen sequenced was PBMCs. The receptors shown here come from a female donor in good health and CMV-seronegative. Each CDR3 is given with its conserved first and last residue. A D gene is named only where the DNA matches it firmly. Rows may omit the clone size; those that give it use once, few, many or a size class.

j_gene: TRBJ2-3; abundance: -; d_gene: TRBD2; v_gene: TRBV27; CDR3nt: TGTGCCAGCTCACGGGCGGGAGACAGCACAGATACGCAGTATTTT; CDR3aa: CASSRAGDSTDTQYF
j_gene: TRBJ2-4; abundance: -; d_gene: TRBD2; v_gene: TRBV18; CDR3nt: TGTGCCAGCTCACCCCTTAGCGGGAGCCTGATGAACATTCAGTACTTC; CDR3aa: CASSPLSGSLMNIQYF
j_gene: TRBJ1-1; abundance: -; d_gene: -; v_gene: TRBV11-1; CDR3nt: TGTGCCAGCACGCGGTGGAGGCTGAACACTGAAGCTTTCTTT; CDR3aa: CASTRWRLNTEAFF
j_gene: TRBJ1-5; abundance: few; d_gene: -; v_gene: TRBV5-6; CDR3nt: TGTGCCAGCAGCTTCGGGAGCTTCAATCAGCCCCAGCATTTT; CDR3aa: CASSFGSFNQPQHF
j_gene: TRBJ1-2; abundance: -; d_gene: -; v_gene: TRBV5-5; CDR3nt: TGTGCCAGCAGCTTGGTAGATGGCTACACCTTC; CDR3aa: CASSLVDGYTF
j_gene: TRBJ2-3; abundance: -; d_gene: -; v_gene: TRBV11-3; CDR3nt: TGTGCCAGCAGCTTCCAGGGCCAAGCAGATACGCAGTATTTT; CDR3aa: CASSFQGQADTQYF
j_gene: TRBJ1-1; abundance: few; d_gene: -; v_gene: TRBV6-5; CDR3nt: TGTGCCAGCAGTTACTCGCGGTGGCTTCGGGACACTGAAGCTTTCTTT; CDR3aa: CASSYSRWLRDTEAFF
j_gene: TRBJ2-3; abundance: -; d_gene: TRBD1; v_gene: TRBV7-9; CDR3nt: TGTGCCAGCAGCTTAGGGACAGGGAGCACAGATACGCAGTATTTT; CDR3aa: CASSLGTGSTDTQYF
j_gene: TRBJ2-7; abundance: -; d_gene: -; v_gene: TRBV5-1; CDR3nt: TGCGCCAGCAGCCTCCGGACTGGATCCTACGAGCAGTACTTC; CDR3aa: CASSLRTGSYEQYF
j_gene: TRBJ2-2; abundance: -; d_gene: TRBD1; v_gene: TRBV7-9; CDR3nt: TGTTCCAGCAGCTTAGGGACAGGGACCACCGGGGAGCTGTTTTTT; CDR3aa: CSSSLGTGTTGELFF
j_gene: TRBJ2-7; abundance: -; d_gene: -; v_gene: TRBV27; CDR3nt: TGTGCCAGCAGTTTATCTGGCGGGACCTCCTACGAGCAGTACTTC; CDR3aa: CASSLSGGTSYEQYF
j_gene: TRBJ2-7; abundance: -; d_gene: -; v_gene: TRBV19; CDR3nt: TGTGCCAGTAGTATTGGCAGGGACGAGCAGTACTTC; CDR3aa: CASSIGRDEQYF
j_gene: TRBJ1-5; abundance: -; d_gene: TRBD1; v_gene: TRBV6-5; CDR3nt: TGTGCCAGCAGTTCTCGACAGGGGATACATCAGCCCCAGCATTTT; CDR3aa: CASSSRQGIHQPQHF
j_gene: TRBJ2-7; abundance: once; d_gene: TRBD2; v_gene: TRBV27; CDR3nt: TGTGCCAGCAGTTCCGGGACTAGCGGGGTCGAGCAGTACTTC; CDR3aa: CASSSGTSGVEQYF
j_gene: TRBJ2-7; abundance: -; d_gene: TRBD2; v_gene: TRBV10-2; CDR3nt: TGCGCCAGCAGTGGGGGACTAGCGGGCTACGAGCAGTACTTC; CDR3aa: CASSGGLAGYEQYF
j_gene: TRBJ1-5; abundance: -; d_gene: -; v_gene: TRBV30; CDR3nt: TGTGCCTGGAGTCCACGTCAGGACTGGTATAGCAATCAGCCCCAGCATTTT; CDR3aa: CAWSPRQDWYSNQPQHF
j_gene: TRBJ1-5; abundance: -; d_gene: -; v_gene: TRBV9; CDR3nt: TGTGCCAGCAGCCCCGAGCCGAGCCAGCCCCAGCATTTT; CDR3aa: CASSPEPSQPQHF
j_gene: TRBJ2-7; abundance: -; d_gene: TRBD2; v_gene: TRBV19; CDR3nt: TGTGCCAGTAGGACTAGCGGTAGCTCCTACGAGCAGTACTTC; CDR3aa: CASRTSGSSYEQYF
j_gene: TRBJ2-6; abundance: -; d_gene: -; v_gene: TRBV19; CDR3nt: TGTGCCAGTAGTATACTCCCGGGGAAAGGGGCCAACGTCCTGACTTTC; CDR3aa: CASSILPGKGANVLTF
j_gene: TRBJ1-1; abundance: few; d_gene: -; v_gene: TRBV10-3; CDR3nt: TGTGCCATCAGTGCCGGGACAAAGAACACTGAAGCTTTCTTT; CDR3aa: CAISAGTKNTEAFF
j_gene: TRBJ2-5; abundance: -; d_gene: TRBD2; v_gene: TRBV30; CDR3nt: TGTGCCTGGAGGGGGGGGGACTCCCCAAGAGAGACCCAGTACTTC; CDR3aa: CAWRGGDSPRETQYF
j_gene: TRBJ1-1; abundance: -; d_gene: -; v_gene: TRBV19; CDR3nt: TGTGCCAGTGGTCCCCCGGGGAGTGAAGCTTTCTTT; CDR3aa: CASGPPGSEAFF